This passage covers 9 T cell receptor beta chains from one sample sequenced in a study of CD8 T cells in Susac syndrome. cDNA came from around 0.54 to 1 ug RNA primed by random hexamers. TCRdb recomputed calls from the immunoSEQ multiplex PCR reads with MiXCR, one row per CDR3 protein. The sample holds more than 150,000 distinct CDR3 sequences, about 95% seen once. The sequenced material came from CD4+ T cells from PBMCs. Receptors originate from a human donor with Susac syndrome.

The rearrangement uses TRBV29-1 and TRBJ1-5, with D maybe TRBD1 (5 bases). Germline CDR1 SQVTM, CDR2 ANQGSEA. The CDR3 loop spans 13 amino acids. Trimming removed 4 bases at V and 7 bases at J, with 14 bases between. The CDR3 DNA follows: TGCAGCGTTGCAAGTGGGGCTGACCAGCCCCAGCATTTT. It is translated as CSVASGADQPQHF.

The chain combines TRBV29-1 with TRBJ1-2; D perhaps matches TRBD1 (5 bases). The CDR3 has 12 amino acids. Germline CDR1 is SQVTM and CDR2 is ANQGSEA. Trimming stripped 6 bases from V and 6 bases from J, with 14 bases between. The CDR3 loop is CSVNPGFHGYTF. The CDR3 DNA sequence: TGCAGCGTCAATCCAGGGTTCCATGGCTACACCTTC.

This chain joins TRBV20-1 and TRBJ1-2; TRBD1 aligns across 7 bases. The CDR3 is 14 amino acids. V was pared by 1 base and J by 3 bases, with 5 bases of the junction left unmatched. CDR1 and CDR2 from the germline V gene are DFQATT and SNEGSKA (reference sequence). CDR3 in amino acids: CSARGTGEHYGYTF. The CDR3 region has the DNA TGCAGTGCTAGAGGGACAGGAGAACACTATGGCTACACCTTC.

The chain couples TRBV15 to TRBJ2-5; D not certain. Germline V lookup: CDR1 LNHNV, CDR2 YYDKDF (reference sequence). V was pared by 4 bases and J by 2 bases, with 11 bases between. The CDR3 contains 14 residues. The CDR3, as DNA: TGTGCCACCAGCACCCGGCCCCCGCAAGAGACCCAGTACTTC. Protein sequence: CATSTRPPQETQYF.

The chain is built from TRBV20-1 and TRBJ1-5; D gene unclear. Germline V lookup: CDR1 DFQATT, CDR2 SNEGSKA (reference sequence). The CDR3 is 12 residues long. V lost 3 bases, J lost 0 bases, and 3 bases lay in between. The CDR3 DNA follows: TGCAGTGCTAGGAGTAGCAATCAGCCCCAGCATTTT. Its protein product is CSARSSNQPQHF.

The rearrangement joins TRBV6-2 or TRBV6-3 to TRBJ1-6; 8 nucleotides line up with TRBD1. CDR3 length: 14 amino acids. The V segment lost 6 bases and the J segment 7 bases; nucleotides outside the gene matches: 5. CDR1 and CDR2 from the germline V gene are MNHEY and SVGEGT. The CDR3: CASRLDRENSPLHF. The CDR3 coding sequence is TGTGCCAGCAGACTGGACAGGGAGAATTCACCCCTCCACTTT.

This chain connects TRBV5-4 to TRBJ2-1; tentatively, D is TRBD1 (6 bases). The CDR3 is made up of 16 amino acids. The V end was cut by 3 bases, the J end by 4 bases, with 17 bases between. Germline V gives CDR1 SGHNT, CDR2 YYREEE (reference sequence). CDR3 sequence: CASSSSQGSSYNEQFF. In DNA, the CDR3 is TGTGCCAGCAGCTCTTCACAGGGTAGCAGTTACAATGAGCAGTTCTTC.

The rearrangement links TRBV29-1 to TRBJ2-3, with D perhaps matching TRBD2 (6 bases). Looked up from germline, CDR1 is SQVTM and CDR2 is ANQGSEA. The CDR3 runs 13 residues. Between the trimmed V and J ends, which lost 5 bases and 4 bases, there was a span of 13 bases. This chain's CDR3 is CSVLRDGADTQYF. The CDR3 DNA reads TGCAGCGTTCTGCGGGACGGAGCAGATACGCAGTATTTT.

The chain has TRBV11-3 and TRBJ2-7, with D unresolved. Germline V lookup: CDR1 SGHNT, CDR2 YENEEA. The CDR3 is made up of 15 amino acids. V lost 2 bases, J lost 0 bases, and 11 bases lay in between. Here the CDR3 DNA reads TGTGCCAGCAGCTTACTTAGCCTCTTCTCCTACGAGCAGTACTTC. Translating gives CASSLLSLFSYEQYF.